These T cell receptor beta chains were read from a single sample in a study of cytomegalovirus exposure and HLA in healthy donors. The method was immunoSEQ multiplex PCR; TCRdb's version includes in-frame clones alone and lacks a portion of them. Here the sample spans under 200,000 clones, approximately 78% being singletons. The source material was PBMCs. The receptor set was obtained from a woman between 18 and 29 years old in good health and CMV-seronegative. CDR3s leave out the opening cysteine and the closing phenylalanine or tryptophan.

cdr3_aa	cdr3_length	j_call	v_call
ASSPWTTGANVLT	13	TRBJ2-6	TRBV5-1
ASRTGLAVGNEQF	13	TRBJ2-1	TRBV6-1
ASSQGVIGEKLF	12	TRBJ1-4	TRBV14
ASSLVAGLRGGELF	14	TRBJ2-2	TRBV5-1
ASSILSSGPEQF	12	TRBJ2-1	TRBV19
ASSQHRGGYNEQF	13	TRBJ2-1	TRBV4-2
SASTGSPLH	9	TRBJ1-6	TRBV20-1
ASSPSGVTASQHGYT	15	TRBJ1-2	TRBV18
ASSFWAGNTGELF	13	TRBJ2-2	TRBV27
ASSPGTPDEQY	11	TRBJ2-7	TRBV13
ASSYGGRNQPQH	12	TRBJ1-5	TRBV6-6
ASSAGPNYNEQF	12	TRBJ2-1	TRBV27
ASSRDRGRGLYGYT	14	TRBJ1-2	TRBV7-3
APGLAGVTDTQY	12	TRBJ2-3	TRBV5-6
ASSSATGIEQF	11	TRBJ2-1	TRBV5-1
ASSQGSPYEQY	11	TRBJ2-7	TRBV6-5
ASRDFDSPPDTDTQY	15	TRBJ2-3	TRBV10-1
ASSFFASGSYEQY	13	TRBJ2-7	TRBV27
ASSLGAGGNYGYT	13	TRBJ1-2	TRBV5-6
SASREETQY	9	TRBJ2-5	TRBV20-1
ASSPRGLLSYEQY	13	TRBJ2-7	TRBV7-6
ASSLGQGRFYEQY	13	TRBJ2-7	TRBV28
ASSVSGRALGDTQY	14	TRBJ2-3	TRBV7-9
ASGRPQDSPLH	11	TRBJ1-6	TRBV19
ASKRAETETQY	11	TRBJ2-5	TRBV19
ASSQDRDHNEQF	12	TRBJ2-1	TRBV28
ASSVAGGNEQF	11	TRBJ2-1	TRBV2
ASSQSTSTAEQY	12	TRBJ2-7	TRBV6-6
ASSPGQGPLNTEAF	14	TRBJ1-1	TRBV9
ASRLGTIPTGELF	13	TRBJ2-2	TRBV19
ASSQGLLAGPRQPGTYEQY	19	TRBJ2-7	TRBV4-1
ASSHGGLETEAF	12	TRBJ1-1	TRBV4-2
ASSSTLAGGPGEQF	14	TRBJ2-1	TRBV7-3
ASSPGILYEQY	11	TRBJ2-7	TRBV18
AISDDRLAGGGDTQY	15	TRBJ2-3	TRBV10-3
ASSWADRMTNYGYT	14	TRBJ1-2	TRBV7-9
ASSVLAGASYEQY	13	TRBJ2-7	TRBV6-1
ASSYSDSAGNTIY	13	TRBJ1-3	TRBV6-5
ASSLGQGSYEQY	12	TRBJ2-7	TRBV27